This paragraph covers one TCR beta chain sequence. Its specificity is unknown. Sequencing used immunoSEQ multiplex PCR; TCRdb keeps in-frame clones, though not all of them. Of 510,000 or so clones in the sample, around 88% were seen once. This sample was taken from a study of Ad26.COV2.S vaccination and SARS-CoV-2 variants. Study-level background: As a participant in COV1001, the donor was in the Ad26.COV2.S trial arm.

The treatment is: 15 to 20 received Ad26.COV2.S at low or high dose, single or two shots; roughly 5 received placebo; per-sample allocation not given. All samples were drawn on day 63, counting from the first vaccine or placebo injection. In Boston, the donor was an adult between 18-55 years of age. Expression of Wuhan-strain SARS-CoV-2 spike came from the Ad26 vector that formed the vaccine. General study points: Non-spike TCR breadth was similar in vaccine and placebo recipients.

The receptor's source is a person aged 18 to 59 who received the Ad26.COV2.S COVID-19 vaccine or a placebo. The sample in question was peripheral blood, obtained in a trial of Ad26.COV2.S vaccine versus placebo.

The CDR3 loop is CASSLDTRVYTF. CDR3 nucleotides: TGCGCCAGCAGCTTGGATACGCGTGTCTACACCTTC. The chain joins TRBV5-1 to TRBJ1-2, with no clear D. V lost 0 bases and J 10 bases, leaving 10 bases between the germline ends. Germline CDR1 reads SGHRS; CDR2 reads YFSETQ. CDR3 size: 12 residues.